The clone carrying this T cell receptor (beta chain) came up once. The germline V gene has CDR1 SGHRS and CDR2 YFSETQ. The CDR3 length is 14 residues. V dropped 0 bases and J dropped 10 bases, with 11 bases sitting between them. The data are from a study of preoperative IRX-2 immunotherapy in early breast cancer. Described treatment: preoperative locoregional IRX-2 cytokine immunotherapy. Samples came from a phase Ib trial of preoperative locoregional IRX-2 cytokine immunotherapy. Libraries were prepared by immunoSEQ multiplex PCR; TCRdb keeps only in-frame clonotypes and omits some of them. The sample lists 35,000 to 45,000 clones; approximately 85% were seen once.

The rearrangement uses TRBV5-1 and TRBJ1-6, with D hard to call. The origin of this receptor is a human donor with breast cancer. The source was lymph node tissue, collected after IRX-2 immunotherapy. The CDR3 DNA follows: TGCGCCAGCAGCTTGGACGGTTCCCTCTCACCCCTCCACTTT. Its protein product is CASSLDGSLSPLHF.